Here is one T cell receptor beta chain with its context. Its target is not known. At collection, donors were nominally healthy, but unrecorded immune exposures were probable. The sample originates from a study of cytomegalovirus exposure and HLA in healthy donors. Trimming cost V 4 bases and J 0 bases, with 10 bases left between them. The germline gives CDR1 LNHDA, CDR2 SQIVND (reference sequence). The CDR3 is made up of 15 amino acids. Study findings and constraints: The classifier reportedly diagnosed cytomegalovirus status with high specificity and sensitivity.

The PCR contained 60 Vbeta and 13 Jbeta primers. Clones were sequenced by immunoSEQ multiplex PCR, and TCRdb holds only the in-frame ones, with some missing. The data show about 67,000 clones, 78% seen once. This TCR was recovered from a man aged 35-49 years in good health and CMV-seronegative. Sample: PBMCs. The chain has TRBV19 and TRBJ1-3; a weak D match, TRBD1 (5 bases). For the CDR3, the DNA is TGTGCCAGTAGTACAGGGTTCCGCTCTGGAAACACCATATATTTT. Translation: CASSTGFRSGNTIYF.